This T cell receptor beta chain was found in a study of siplizumab effects on memory and regulatory T cells. Sequencing used immunoSEQ multiplex PCR; TCRdb keeps in-frame clones, though not all of them. Of 100,000 or so clones listed, 91% are singletons. Study-level findings and limits: Most alloreactive clones went unmapped to unstimulated subsets; only a minor fraction mapped. Proliferating Tregs in siplizumab cultures were never verified as suppressive.

This clone was seen a single time. Its target is not known. Source material: CD4+ T cells sorted from blood. This clonotype was obtained from a human donor in good health. Some clones in this sample may be carry-over from other donors' samples.

CDR3 DNA sequence: TGTGCCAGCAGCGTTGACCTCAGAAGAACTGAAGCTTTCTTT. Amino acid sequence: CASSVDLRRTEAFF. The chain uses TRBV5-8 and TRBJ1-1; D is unclear. The V end lost 4 bases, the J end lost 5 bases, and 15 bases lay between the germline ends. Germline loops: CDR1 SGHTS, CDR2 YDEGEE. This CDR3 region has 14 residues.